This T cell receptor (beta chain) was identified during a study of post-analysis software for immune sequencing data. About the research overall: As for disease course, relapsing-remitting, secondary progressive and progressive-relapsing multiple sclerosis were all included. Whole-study findings and limits: Under F measure analysis, samples from one preparation batch co-clustered strongly. Patients carried roughly 5 TRBV segments more frequently than controls did, and TRBV5-6, TRBV5-1 and TRBV20-1 were among them.

This CDR3 is 15 amino acids long. Per germline, CDR1 MDHEN and CDR2 SYDVKM. Germline trimming cut 5 bases from V and 1 base from J; bases unmatched to any gene: 8. The TCR beta cDNA libraries carried unique molecular identifiers. TCRdb fed the PCR reads into MiXCR, producing one record per CDR3 protein. The table lists about 680,000 distinct CDR3 sequences, 55% to 60% of them singletons. For this clonotype: No antigen is known for it.

J is TRBJ2-7 and V is TRBV28, with 7 bases aligning to TRBD1. The clonotype originates from a girl aged 2 to 10 with multiple sclerosis. Input material: blood. The CDR3 DNA follows: TGTGCCAGCAGTATAGGGACAGATCGATCCTACGAGCAGTACTTC. It translates to CASSIGTDRSYEQYF.